This TCR beta chain was sequenced in a study of blood T cell repertoires in COVID-19. Germline V lookup: CDR1 SGDLS, CDR2 YYNGEE. V shed 4 bases, J shed 6 bases, and the junction held 6 bases outside the gene matches. The CDR3 loop spans 15 amino acids. Data came from immunoSEQ multiplex PCR; TCRdb stores just in-frame clones and leaves some out. In the table there are some 360,000 clones, roughly 90% of which are singletons. In assigning cohorts, the study relied on participant-reported clinical history. The sequencing sample was made of PBMCs or T cells enriched from blood (not recorded which). This chain links TRBV9 with TRBJ2-7; the match to TRBD2 covers 14 bases. The receptor was isolated from a woman aged 25 to 39 who had been exposed to COVID-19. Written as DNA, the CDR3 is TGTGCCAGCAGCCCCGTGGGACTAGCGGGAGCCGAGCAGTACTTC. Amino acids: CASSPVGLAGAEQYF.